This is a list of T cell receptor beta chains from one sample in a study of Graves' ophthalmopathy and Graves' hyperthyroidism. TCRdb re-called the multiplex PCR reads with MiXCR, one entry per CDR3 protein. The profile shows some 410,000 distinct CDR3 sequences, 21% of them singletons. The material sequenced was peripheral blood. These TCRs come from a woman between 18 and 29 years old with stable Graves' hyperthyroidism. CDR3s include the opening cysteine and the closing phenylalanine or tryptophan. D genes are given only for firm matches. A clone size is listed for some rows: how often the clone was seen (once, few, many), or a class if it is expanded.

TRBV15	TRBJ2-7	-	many	TGTGCCACCAGCGGACCCCACGCGGACAGCTCCTACGAGCAGTACTTC	CATSGPHADSSYEQYF
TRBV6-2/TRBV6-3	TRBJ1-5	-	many	TGTGCCAGCAGTAGGCAGGGAGGCAATCAGCCCCAGCATTTT	CASSRQGGNQPQHF
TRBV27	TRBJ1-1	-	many	TGTGCCAGCAGCCCCGTACGGGGTGGCACTGAAGCTTTCTTT	CASSPVRGGTEAFF
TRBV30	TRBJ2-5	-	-	TGTGCCTGGAGTTTTGAGCAAGAGACCCAGTACTTC	CAWSFEQETQYF
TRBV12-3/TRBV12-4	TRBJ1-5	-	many	TGTGCCAGCAGTCCCCCGGGACACCGAGATCAGCCCCAGCATTTT	CASSPPGHRDQPQHF
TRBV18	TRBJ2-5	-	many	TGTGCCAGCTCACTCCGGGCGGCGGAGACCCAGTACTTC	CASSLRAAETQYF
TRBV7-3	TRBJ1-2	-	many	TGTGCCAGCAGCCCAAAGCCAGGGCAGATGGAAGATGGCTACACCTTC	CASSPKPGQMEDGYTF
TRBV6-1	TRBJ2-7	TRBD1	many	TGTGCCAGCGTAGGGGGCTTATACCTAAACGAGCAGTACTTC	CASVGGLYLNEQYF
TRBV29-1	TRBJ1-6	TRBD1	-	TGCAGCGCGGCTGAGGGGGCCAGTTCACCCCTCCACTTT	CSAAEGASSPLHF
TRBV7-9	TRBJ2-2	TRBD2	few	TGTGCCAGCAGCTCAGCGGGGCCACCCACCGGGGAGCTGTTTTTT	CASSSAGPPTGELFF
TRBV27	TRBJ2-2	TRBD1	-	TGTGCCAGCAGTCCCTATGGGACAGGGAAGACCGGGGAGCTGTTTTTT	CASSPYGTGKTGELFF
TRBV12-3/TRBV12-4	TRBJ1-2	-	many	TGTGCCAGCAGCCCCTTACAGGAAGGTGGCTACACCTTC	CASSPLQEGGYTF
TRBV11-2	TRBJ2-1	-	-	TGTGCCAGCAGCTTCGGCGGGACTTCCTACTATGAGCAGTTCTTC	CASSFGGTSYYEQFF
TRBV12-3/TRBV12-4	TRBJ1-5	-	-	TGTGCCAGCAGTGGTCTCGGGGGGGGAAGCAATCAGCCCCAGCATTTT	CASSGLGGGSNQPQHF
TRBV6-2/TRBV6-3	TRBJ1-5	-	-	TGTGCCAGCAGAAGAAAACAGGGACTGTTTTCCAATCAGCCCCAGCATTTT	CASRRKQGLFSNQPQHF
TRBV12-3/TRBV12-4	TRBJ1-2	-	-	TGTGCCAGCAGTGCCGCGTCAGGGGTAGGCTACACCTTC	CASSAASGVGYTF
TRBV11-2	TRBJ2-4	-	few	TGTGCCAGCAGCCCACTCGTGGGTTCCAAAAACATTCAGTACTTC	CASSPLVGSKNIQYF
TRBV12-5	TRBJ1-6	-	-	TGTGCTAGTGGTTTTGGTGCTCCCCTCCACTTT	CASGFGAPLHF
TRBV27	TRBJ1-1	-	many	TGTGCCAGCAGTTTATCGTCGGGGACATACGGCCTTGAAGCTTTCTTT	CASSLSSGTYGLEAFF
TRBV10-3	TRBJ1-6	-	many	TGTGCCATCAGTGCCGGGCCCAATAATTCACCCCTCCACTTT	CAISAGPNNSPLHF
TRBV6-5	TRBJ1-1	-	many	TGTGCCAGCAGTTCCCAGGGATGGGGCTCGGGGACTGAAGCTTTCTTT	CASSSQGWGSGTEAFF
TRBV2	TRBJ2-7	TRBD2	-	TGTGCCAGCAGTGAATCAAGACCTAGCGGGAGGTCCTCCCTGCTCTTC	CASSESRPSGRSSLLF
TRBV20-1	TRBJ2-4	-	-	TGCAGTGCTTCAGACAGGAGAGTGAACATTCAGTACTTC	CSASDRRVNIQYF
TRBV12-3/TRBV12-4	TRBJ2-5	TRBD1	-	TGTGCCAGCAGGAAGGGACAGGGGAGATACCAAGAGACGGAGTACTTC	CASRKGQGRYQETEYF
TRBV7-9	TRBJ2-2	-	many	TGTGCCAGCAGTCCGACTAGTATCGTCGGGGAGCTGTTTTTT	CASSPTSIVGELFF
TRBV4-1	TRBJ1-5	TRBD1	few	TGCGCCAGCAGCCAAGGGGGACAGGGTTTAGTTCAGCCCCAGCATTTT	CASSQGGQGLVQPQHF
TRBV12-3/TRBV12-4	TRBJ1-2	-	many	TGTGCCAGCAGTGCAGGGGTTAACTATGGCTACACCTTC	CASSAGVNYGYTF
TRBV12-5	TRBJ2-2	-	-	TGTGCTAGTGGAGGGCGCGGGGAGCTGTTTTTT	CASGGRGELFF
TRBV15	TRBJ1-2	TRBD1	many	TGTGCCACCAGCAGACCCGGGCAGGGGGCACATGACTATGGCTACACCTTC	CATSRPGQGAHDYGYTF
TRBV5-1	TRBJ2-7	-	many	TGCGCCAGCAGCTTGGCCCGGGCAGAGGACGAGCAGTACTTC	CASSLARAEDEQYF
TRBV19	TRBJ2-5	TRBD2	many	TGTGCCAGTAGTCAAGATAGCGGGAGTGAGACCCAGTACTTC	CASSQDSGSETQYF
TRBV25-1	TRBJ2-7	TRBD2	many	TGTGCCAGCAGTGAACATATTGGCGGGAGGGTTCGGGACGAGCAGTACTTC	CASSEHIGGRVRDEQYF
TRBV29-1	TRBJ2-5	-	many	TGCAGCGTTGAGAAGGCCTTCCTCGGGGAGACCCAGTACTTC	CSVEKAFLGETQYF
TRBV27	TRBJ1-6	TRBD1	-	TGTGCCAGCAGTGTACAGGGGGCAAGTAATTCAGCCATCCACTTT	CASSVQGASNSAIHF
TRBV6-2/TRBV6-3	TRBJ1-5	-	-	TGTGCCAGCAGACGGGACGGAAAAAGGCCCCAGCATTTT	CASRRDGKRPQHF
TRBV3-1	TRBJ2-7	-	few	TGTGCCAGCAGTGCTCACGGAACAGACTACGAGCAGTACTTC	CASSAHGTDYEQYF
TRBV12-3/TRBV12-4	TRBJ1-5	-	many	TGTGCCAGCAGTTTAAGCGGGGGAGGACTCAATCAGCCCCAGCATTTT	CASSLSGGGLNQPQHF
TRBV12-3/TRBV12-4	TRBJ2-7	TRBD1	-	TGTGCCAGCAGTTTTCAGGGGGCCACCTACGAGCAGTACTTC	CASSFQGATYEQYF
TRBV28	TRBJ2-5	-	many	TGTGCCAGCAGTTTTTGGGGGGTGGGATCCCAAGAGACCCAGTACTTC	CASSFWGVGSQETQYF
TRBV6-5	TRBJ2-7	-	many	TGTGCCAGCAGTTACGGCGGTGACTACGAGCAGTACTTC	CASSYGGDYEQYF
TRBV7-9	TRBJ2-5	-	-	TGTGCCAGCAGGTTACTGTACGGGACCCAGTACTTC	CASRLLYGTQYF
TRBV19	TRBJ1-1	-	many	TGTGCCAGTGGGACCGGGGAGGGAGCCACTGAAGCTTTCTTT	CASGTGEGATEAFF
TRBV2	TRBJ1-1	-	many	TGTGCCAGCAGAGAGGACTCCGGACACTTAAGCACTGAAGCTTTCTTT	CASREDSGHLSTEAFF
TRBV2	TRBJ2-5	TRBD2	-	TGTGCCAGCAGTGGGGGTAGCGGGGGTCAAGAGACCCAGTACTTC	CASSGGSGGQETQYF
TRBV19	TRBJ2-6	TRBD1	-	TGTGCCAGTAGTATCGGGACAGGGATATCAGGGGCCAACGTCCTGACTTTC	CASSIGTGISGANVLTF
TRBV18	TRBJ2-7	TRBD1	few	TGTGCCAGCTCCCCAGACTCCGGGACAGGGTCCTACGAGCAGTACTTC	CASSPDSGTGSYEQYF
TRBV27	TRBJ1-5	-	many	TGTGCCAGCAGTTTAACAGCGTCGCAAACGCCCCAGCATTTT	CASSLTASQTPQHF
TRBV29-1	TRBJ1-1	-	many	TGCAGCGTCCCGAGACCAGACAGAACAATGAACACTGAAGCTTTCTTT	CSVPRPDRTMNTEAFF
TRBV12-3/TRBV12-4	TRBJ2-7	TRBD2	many	TGTGCCAGCAGTTCCCGTTCTAGCGGGAGTCGGCACGAGCAGTACTTC	CASSSRSSGSRHEQYF
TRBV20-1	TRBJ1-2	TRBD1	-	TGCAGTGGGAACAGGGGATGCAACTATGGCTACACCTTC	CSGNRGCNYGYTF
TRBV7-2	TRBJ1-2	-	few	TGTGCCAGCAGCGTGAGGGACGGCTCATATGGCTACACCTTC	CASSVRDGSYGYTF
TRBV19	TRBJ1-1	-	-	TGTGCCAGTAGCAGGGACCTTGGGACTGAAGCTTTCTTT	CASSRDLGTEAFF
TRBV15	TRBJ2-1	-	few	TGTGCCACCAGCAGAGTGGTGGGGCGGGACGGGCCGTACAATGAGCAGTTCTTC	CATSRVVGRDGPYNEQFF
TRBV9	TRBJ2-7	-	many	TGTGCCAGCAGCGCCTCACCTAAGACGGTGACCTACGAGCAGTACTTC	CASSASPKTVTYEQYF
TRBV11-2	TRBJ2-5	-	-	TGTGCCAGCAGCTACCGGGTCGGCCTGGGGGAGACCCAGTACTTC	CASSYRVGLGETQYF
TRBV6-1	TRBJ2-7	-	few	TGTGCCAGCAGTCAGCACAGGGTGGGGGAGCAGTACTTC	CASSQHRVGEQYF
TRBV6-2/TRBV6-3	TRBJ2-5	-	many	TGTGCCAGCAGTTACTCGTGGATGATCAGGGTGGAGGAGACCCAGTACTTC	CASSYSWMIRVEETQYF
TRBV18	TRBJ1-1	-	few	TGTGCCAGCTCACCCGGGACCCTCTCGGGGAAAACTGAAGCTTTCTTT	CASSPGTLSGKTEAFF
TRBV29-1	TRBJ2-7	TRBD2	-	TGCAGCGTTGATCCCACGGGAGGAGGCGAGCAGTACTTC	CSVDPTGGGEQYF
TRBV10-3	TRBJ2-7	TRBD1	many	TGTGCCATCAGTTCAGCCGGGACAGCCTACGAGCAGTACTTC	CAISSAGTAYEQYF